Presented here are 19 T cell receptor beta chains from one specimen sequenced in a study of Tregs in tolerant kidney transplant recipients. Libraries were prepared by immunoSEQ multiplex PCR; TCRdb keeps only in-frame clonotypes and omits some of them. The table includes 60,000 to 75,000 clones, 70% to 90% detected once. This specimen was Tregs from blood, taken before the transplant. Source of these receptors: a human donor who received a combined kidney and bone marrow transplant.

This clone was observed a handful of times. The chain is built from TRBV5-6 and TRBJ1-1; D gene unclear. This CDR3 has 16 amino acids. Trimming pared 2 bases from V and 7 bases from J, leaving 21 bases between. Germline V gives CDR1 SGHDT, CDR2 YYEEEE. The CDR3 bases are TGTGCCAGCAGCTTTCTGAGCGGCCGCCACCGAGATGAAGCTTTCTTT. This gives the protein CASSFLSGRHRDEAFF.

The chain couples TRBV5-1 to TRBJ2-7; 10 bases fit TRBD1. In germline, CDR1 is SGHRS, CDR2 YFSETQ. The length of the CDR3 is 18 residues. Trimming cost V 1 base and J 3 bases; bases outside gene matches: 13. The CDR3 DNA reads as TGCGCCAGCAGCTTGCCCCGTTCGGACAGGGGGTCCAGCTACGAGCAGTACTTC. Translation: CASSLPRSDRGSSYEQYF.

The chain recombines TRBV28 with TRBJ2-7, with 8 bases matching TRBD2. CDR1 and CDR2 (germline): MDHEN, SYDVKM. The CDR3 sequence is 14 residues long. Unmatched junction bases numbered 3, after V lost 3 bases and J lost 2 bases. The CDR3 sequence: CASSLREATYEQYF. DNA for the CDR3: TGTGCCAGCAGTTTGCGGGAGGCCACCTACGAGCAGTACTTC.

The chain carries TRBV19 and TRBJ1-1; D is unclear. CDR3 length: 12 residues. V lost 6 bases, J lost 0 bases, and 5 bases lay in between. Germline lookup yields CDR1 LNHDA and CDR2 SQIVND (reference sequence). The CDR3 DNA follows: TGTGCCAGTAGGGGAATGAACACTGAAGCTTTCTTT. This translates into CASRGMNTEAFF.

The J gene is TRBJ1-5, the V gene TRBV5-6; D possibly corresponds to TRBD1 (5 bases). Germline assignment: CDR1 SGHDT and CDR2 YYEEEE. The CDR3 length is 14 residues. Trimming removed 0 bases at V and 3 bases at J, with 7 bases between. The CDR3 loop is CASSLGQLNQPQHF. Here the CDR3 DNA reads TGTGCCAGCAGCTTGGGACAGCTCAATCAGCCCCAGCATTTT.

V is TRBV19 and J is TRBJ2-7; D gene unclear. This CDR3 has 14 residues. Trimming shortened V by 1 base and J by 1 base, and 8 bases separated the two germline ends. The V gene's germline CDR1 is LNHDA and CDR2 SQIVND (reference sequence). CDR3 DNA: TGTGCCAGTAGTATAGTCGCAGATTCCTACGAGCAGTACTTC. It translates to CASSIVADSYEQYF.

This rearrangement joins TRBV28 to TRBJ1-3; 7 positions match TRBD1. J was trimmed by 7 bases and V by 3 bases; bases with no gene match: 6. The length of the CDR3 is 14 residues. CDR1 is MDHEN, CDR2 SYDVKM, per germline. CDR3 sequence (DNA): TGTGCCAGCAGTTTGACAGGGTCCCGGAACACCATATATTTT. The encoded protein is CASSLTGSRNTIYF.

The chain combines TRBV4-1 with TRBJ1-3; TRBD1 matches 7 bases. CDR3 length equals 14 residues. The trim removed 5 bases at V and 4 bases at J, leaving 5 bases unmatched. Germline CDR1 is MGHRA and CDR2 is YSYEKL. The CDR3 reads CASSLTGYGNTIYF. The CDR3 DNA reads as TGCGCCAGCAGCTTGACAGGGTACGGAAACACCATATATTTT.

The rearrangement links TRBV7-9 to TRBJ1-4, with 10 bases identical to TRBD1. V lost 5 bases, J lost 7 bases, and 4 bases stayed unmatched. The germline V gene has CDR1 SEHNR and CDR2 FQNEAQ (reference sequence). The CDR3 spans 14 residues. The CDR3 DNA reads TGTGCCAGCAGCCGGGACAGGGGAGGTGAAAAACTGTTTTTT. Amino acids: CASSRDRGGEKLFF.

This rearrangement joins TRBV19 to TRBJ2-1, with a possible D match to TRBD2 (6 bases). CDR3 length equals 14 residues. Trimming stripped 3 bases from V and 9 bases from J, with 15 bases between. Per the germline V gene, CDR1 is LNHDA and CDR2 is SQIVND (reference sequence). The CDR3 loop is CASSMLAKAAEQFF. The CDR3 nucleotides read TGTGCCAGTAGTATGCTAGCGAAGGCGGCTGAGCAGTTCTTC.

This chain joins TRBV5-1 and TRBJ2-7; D is unclear. The length of the CDR3 is 16 residues. Trimming pared 0 bases from V and 0 bases from J, leaving 13 bases between. Germline assignment: CDR1 SGHRS and CDR2 YFSETQ. CDR3 residues: CASSLGGVPFSYEQYF. DNA for the CDR3: TGCGCCAGCAGCTTGGGTGGGGTCCCCTTCTCCTACGAGCAGTACTTC.

This clone was counted only a few times. The V call is TRBV5-1, the J call TRBJ1-3; tentatively, D is TRBD1 (5 bases). V was clipped by 5 bases and J by 0 bases, with 12 bases between them. The germline CDR1 and CDR2 sequences are SGHRS and YFSETQ. The CDR3 contains 15 residues. The CDR3: CASRQQVGSGNTIYF. The CDR3 DNA sequence: TGCGCCAGCAGGCAACAGGTTGGCTCTGGAAACACCATATATTTT. The whole variable domain, remainder taken from reference TRBV5-1 and TRBJ1-3, is KAGVTQTPRYLIKTRGQQVTLSCSPISGHRSVSWYQQTPGQGLQFLFEYFSETQRNKGNFPGRFSGRQFSNSRSEMNVSTLELGDSALYLCASRQQVGSGNTIYFGEGSWLTVV.

This clone has only one observation. J is TRBJ1-1 and V is TRBV10-1, with D possibly being TRBD1 (6 bases). This CDR3 comprises 16 residues. V was pared by 2 bases and J by 6 bases, with 19 bases between. Germline CDR1 reads WNHNN; CDR2 reads SYGVQD (reference sequence). This CDR3 reads CASSESRGGGRSEAFF. For the CDR3, the DNA is TGCGCCAGCAGTGAGAGCCGGGGAGGGGGGAGGTCTGAAGCTTTCTTT.

The chain carries TRBV6-1 and TRBJ2-3; a weak D match, TRBD1 (6 bases). The CDR3 has 15 residues. Looked up from germline, CDR1 is MNHNS and CDR2 is SASEGT. The ends were cut back, 0 bases at V and 3 bases at J, with 10 bases in the middle. The CDR3 DNA reads TGTGCCAGCAGTGAAGCGGGCAGGGGAACAGATACGCAGTATTTT. This translates into CASSEAGRGTDTQYF.

The J gene is TRBJ2-4, the V gene TRBV14; D gene unclear. CDR3 length equals 16 residues. V gave up 1 base and J gave up 0 bases, with 10 bases separating them. Per the germline V gene, CDR1 is SGHDN and CDR2 is FVKESK. CDR3 coding DNA: TGTGCCAGCAGCCAAGCGCCGGATTTAGCCAAAAACATTCAGTACTTC. Its translation is CASSQAPDLAKNIQYF. The full variable domain, in which reference TRBV14 and TRBJ2-4 provide the parts outside the CDR3, is EAGVTQFPSHSVIEKGQTVTLRCDPISGHDNLYWYRRVMGKEIKFLLHFVKESKQDESGMPNNRFLAERTGGTYSTLKVQPAELEDSGVYFCASSQAPDLAKNIQYFGAGTRLSVL.

The V call is TRBV18, the J call TRBJ2-7; possible D gene TRBD1, 6 bases. The CDR3 has 13 residues. CDR1 is KGHSH and CDR2 is LQKENI in the germline V gene. Trimming left V 6 bases short and J 6 bases short, with 15 bases between. CDR3 DNA: TGTGCCAGCTCGTTGGTAGGGGGAAGCGAGCAGTACTTC. It yields the protein CASSLVGGSEQYF.

The V and J genes are TRBV7-8 and TRBJ2-7, with 9 nucleotides matching TRBD2. V was pared by 0 bases and J by 1 base, with 7 bases of the junction left unmatched. There are 17 residues in the CDR3. Looked up from germline, CDR1 is SGHVS and CDR2 is FQNEAQ. The CDR3 DNA reads as TGTGCCAGCAGCTTAGCTATAGCGGGGGAACCATCCTACGAGCAGTACTTC. Amino acid sequence: CASSLAIAGEPSYEQYF. Combining the CDR3 with reference TRBV7-8 and TRBJ2-7 gives the whole variable domain GAGVSQSPRYKVAKRGQDVALRCDPISGHVSLFWYQQALGQGPEFLTYFQNEAQLDKSGLPSDRFFAERPEGSVSTLKIQRTQQEDSAVYLCASSLAIAGEPSYEQYFGPGTRLTVT.

The rearrangement uses TRBV28 and TRBJ2-7, with TRBD1 matching 7 bases. V was pared by 5 bases and J by 4 bases, with 11 bases of the junction left unmatched. The CDR3 is 15 residues long. CDR1 and CDR2 (germline): MDHEN, SYDVKM. The CDR3 spells CASSPPRGNGYEQYF. CDR3 bases: TGTGCCAGCAGTCCCCCCAGGGGGAATGGATACGAGCAGTACTTC.

With respect to this clone: At one end the junction does not follow the germline gene, possibly because of a read error. The chain has TRBV5-4 and TRBJ1-1, with 7 bases matching TRBD1. CDR1 SGHNT and CDR2 YYREEE come from the germline V gene (reference sequence). The CDR3 sequence is 15 residues long. In nucleotides, the CDR3 is TGTGCCAACAGCTTGGTTTTAGGGGGCGCCTCTGAAGCTTTCTTT. As protein: CANSLVLGGASEAFF. The complete variable domain, with remaining parts taken from reference TRBV5-4 and TRBJ1-1, reads ETGVTQSPTHLIKTRGQQVTLRCSSQSGHNTVSWYQQALGQGPQFIFQYYREEENGRGNFPPRFSGLQFPNYSSELNVNALELDDSALYLCANSLVLGGASEAFFGQGTRLTVV.